This entry lists 11 T cell receptor beta chains sequenced from one sample in a study of early T cells in non-severe SARS-CoV-2 infection. TCRdb redid the calling of the 5' RACE reads with MiXCR, one entry per CDR3 protein. The sample shows approximately 69,000 distinct CDR3 sequences, roughly an eighth of them seen only once. Sequencing used whole blood, obtained at baseline. These receptors all come from an adult who was a healthcare worker with PCR-confirmed SARS-CoV-2 infection or an uninfected control (not recorded which).

The rearrangement joins TRBV20-1 to TRBJ2-1, with D maybe TRBD2 (5 bases). Germline CDR1 is DFQATT and CDR2 is SNEGSKA (reference sequence). The CDR3 runs to 18 residues. The V end lost 0 bases, the J end lost 0 bases, and 18 bases lay between the germline ends. As DNA, the CDR3 is TGCAGTGCTAGAGAACCTCGAGGCGGTCGGGGCTCCTACAATGAGCAGTTCTTC. Translating gives CSAREPRGGRGSYNEQFF.

This sequence joins TRBV2 and TRBJ2-1; 9 positions agree with TRBD2. Germline CDR1 reads SNHLY; CDR2 reads FYNNEI. Trimming removed 6 bases from V and 2 bases from J; junction bases left unmatched: 5. This CDR3 region has 15 residues. The CDR3 is CASRSAGGTYNEQFF. The CDR3 region has the DNA TGTGCCAGCAGGTCGGCGGGAGGGACCTACAATGAGCAGTTCTTC.

This clonotype was seen repeatedly, ten times or more. The chain carries TRBV5-1 and TRBJ2-5; D might be TRBD1 (5 bases). Trimming removed 0 bases at V and 3 bases at J, with 12 bases between. Germline-derived CDR1 and CDR2 are SGHRS and YFSETQ. The CDR3 extends over 15 amino acids. The CDR3 region is CASSLAATEKETQYF. DNA of the CDR3: TGCGCCAGCAGCTTGGCCGCGACAGAAAAAGAGACCCAGTACTTC.

This clonotype was counted at least ten times. The chain has TRBV7-2 and TRBJ1-1; 9 positions match TRBD1. V trimming: 5 bases; J trimming: 6 bases; junction bases outside the gene matches: 16. This CDR3 comprises 17 residues. CDR1 and CDR2 (germline): SGHTA, FQGNSA. The DNA for the CDR3 is TGTGCCAGCAGCCCCGCCCCCTCCGGGACAGGGTACTCTGAAGCTTTCTTT. Encoded protein: CASSPAPSGTGYSEAFF.

This clonotype was recorded a few times. The chain links TRBV7-8 to TRBJ2-2; a weak D match, TRBD2 (6 bases). The V and J ends lost 6 bases and 3 bases respectively, with 17 bases between them. Germline V lookup: CDR1 SGHVS, CDR2 FQNEAQ. This CDR3 spans 16 amino acids. The CDR3 sequence: CASSRRGGADTGELFF. Here the CDR3 DNA reads TGTGCCAGCAGTCGAAGGGGCGGGGCAGACACCGGGGAGCTGTTTTTT.

This clonotype appeared a single time. A single base separates this from a much larger clone, so it may be a read error. The rearrangement uses TRBV20-1 and TRBJ2-3; D remains unclear. V shed 6 bases and J shed 3 bases, with 16 bases lying between them. From germline, CDR1 is DFQATT and CDR2 SNEGSKA (reference sequence). This CDR3 is 14 amino acids long. In DNA form, the CDR3 reads TGCAGTGCCCCACGAGCTGGCGGAACAGATACGCAGTATTTT. Amino acid sequence: CSAPRAGGTDTQYF.

V is TRBV18 and J is TRBJ2-2, with unresolved D. The CDR3 runs 13 residues. CDR1 KGHSH and CDR2 LQKENI come from the germline V gene. V dropped 6 bases and J dropped 0 bases, with 5 bases sitting between them. DNA for the CDR3: TGTGCCAGCTCCCCTCCGAACACCGGGGAGCTGTTTTTT. Its protein is CASSPPNTGELFF.

This clonotype was seen a handful of times. CDR3 sequence (DNA): TGCGCCAGCAGTTACGGACGGGCTGAAGCTTTCTTT. Encoded protein: CASSYGRAEAFF. The gene calls are TRBV5-1 and TRBJ1-1; D gene ambiguous. The CDR3 is made up of 12 amino acids. Trimming left V 5 bases short and J 6 bases short, with 11 bases between. The germline V gene has CDR1 SGHRS and CDR2 YFSETQ.

The chain carries TRBV29-1 and TRBJ1-4; unclear D gene. The CDR3 runs 11 residues. Germline-derived CDR1 and CDR2 are SQVTM and ANQGSEA. V shed 5 bases and J shed 8 bases, with 9 bases lying between them. In DNA form, the CDR3 reads TGCAGCGTTCGGGTCGGCGAAAAACTGTTTTTT. It specifies CSVRVGEKLFF.

This clonotype has more than one count but fewer than ten. This chain links TRBV19 with TRBJ2-1; tentative D call: TRBD2 (6 bases). CDR1 and CDR2 (germline): LNHDA, SQIVND (reference sequence). V was cut by 9 bases and J by 2 bases, with 17 bases left in between. This CDR3 region has 15 residues. CDR3 protein: CASAAGRRTYNEQFF. The CDR3 DNA reads as TGTGCCAGCGCGGCGGGGCGGCGAACCTACAATGAGCAGTTCTTC.

This clonotype came up many times. The chain recombines TRBV11-2 with TRBJ2-7; 10 bases line up with TRBD2. This CDR3 has 14 amino acids. Germline V gene sequence: CDR1 SGHAT, CDR2 FQNNGV. Trimming cost V 5 bases and J 6 bases; bases outside gene matches: 7. CDR3 sequence (DNA): TGTGCCAGCAGCCTTCAGCGGGGGGGCTCCGAGCAGTACTTC. Translation: CASSLQRGGSEQYF.